This TCR beta chain was profiled in a study of cytomegalovirus exposure and HLA in healthy donors. Study results and caveats: Most TCR sequences proved rare, with some public TCRs found in many donors.

Amplification used 60 Vbeta primers and 13 Jbeta primers. Profiling relied on immunoSEQ multiplex PCR, and the TCRdb table lists in-frame clones only, not all of them. The sample carries around 140,000 clones, roughly three fifths recorded once. On this clone: The antigen is unknown.

The CDR3 has 14 amino acids. Germline V lookup: CDR1 SGHTA, CDR2 FQGTGA. Trimming took 6 bases from V and 7 from J; bases not matched to a gene: 8. This chain connects TRBV7-3 to TRBJ2-2, with TRBD1 matching 7 bases. The material sequenced was PBMCs. This receptor was obtained from a male donor in good health and CMV-seronegative. This CDR3 is CASRSGGIDGELFF. CDR3 DNA sequence: TGTGCCAGCAGGTCAGGGGGTATTGACGGGGAGCTGTTTTTT. The whole variable domain, filled in from reference TRBV7-3 and TRBJ2-2, reads GAGVSQTPSNKVTEKGKYVELRCDPISGHTALYWYRQSLGQGPEFLIYFQGTGAADDSGLPNDRFFAVRPEGSVSTLKIQRTERGDSAVYLCASRSGGIDGELFFGEGSRLTVL.